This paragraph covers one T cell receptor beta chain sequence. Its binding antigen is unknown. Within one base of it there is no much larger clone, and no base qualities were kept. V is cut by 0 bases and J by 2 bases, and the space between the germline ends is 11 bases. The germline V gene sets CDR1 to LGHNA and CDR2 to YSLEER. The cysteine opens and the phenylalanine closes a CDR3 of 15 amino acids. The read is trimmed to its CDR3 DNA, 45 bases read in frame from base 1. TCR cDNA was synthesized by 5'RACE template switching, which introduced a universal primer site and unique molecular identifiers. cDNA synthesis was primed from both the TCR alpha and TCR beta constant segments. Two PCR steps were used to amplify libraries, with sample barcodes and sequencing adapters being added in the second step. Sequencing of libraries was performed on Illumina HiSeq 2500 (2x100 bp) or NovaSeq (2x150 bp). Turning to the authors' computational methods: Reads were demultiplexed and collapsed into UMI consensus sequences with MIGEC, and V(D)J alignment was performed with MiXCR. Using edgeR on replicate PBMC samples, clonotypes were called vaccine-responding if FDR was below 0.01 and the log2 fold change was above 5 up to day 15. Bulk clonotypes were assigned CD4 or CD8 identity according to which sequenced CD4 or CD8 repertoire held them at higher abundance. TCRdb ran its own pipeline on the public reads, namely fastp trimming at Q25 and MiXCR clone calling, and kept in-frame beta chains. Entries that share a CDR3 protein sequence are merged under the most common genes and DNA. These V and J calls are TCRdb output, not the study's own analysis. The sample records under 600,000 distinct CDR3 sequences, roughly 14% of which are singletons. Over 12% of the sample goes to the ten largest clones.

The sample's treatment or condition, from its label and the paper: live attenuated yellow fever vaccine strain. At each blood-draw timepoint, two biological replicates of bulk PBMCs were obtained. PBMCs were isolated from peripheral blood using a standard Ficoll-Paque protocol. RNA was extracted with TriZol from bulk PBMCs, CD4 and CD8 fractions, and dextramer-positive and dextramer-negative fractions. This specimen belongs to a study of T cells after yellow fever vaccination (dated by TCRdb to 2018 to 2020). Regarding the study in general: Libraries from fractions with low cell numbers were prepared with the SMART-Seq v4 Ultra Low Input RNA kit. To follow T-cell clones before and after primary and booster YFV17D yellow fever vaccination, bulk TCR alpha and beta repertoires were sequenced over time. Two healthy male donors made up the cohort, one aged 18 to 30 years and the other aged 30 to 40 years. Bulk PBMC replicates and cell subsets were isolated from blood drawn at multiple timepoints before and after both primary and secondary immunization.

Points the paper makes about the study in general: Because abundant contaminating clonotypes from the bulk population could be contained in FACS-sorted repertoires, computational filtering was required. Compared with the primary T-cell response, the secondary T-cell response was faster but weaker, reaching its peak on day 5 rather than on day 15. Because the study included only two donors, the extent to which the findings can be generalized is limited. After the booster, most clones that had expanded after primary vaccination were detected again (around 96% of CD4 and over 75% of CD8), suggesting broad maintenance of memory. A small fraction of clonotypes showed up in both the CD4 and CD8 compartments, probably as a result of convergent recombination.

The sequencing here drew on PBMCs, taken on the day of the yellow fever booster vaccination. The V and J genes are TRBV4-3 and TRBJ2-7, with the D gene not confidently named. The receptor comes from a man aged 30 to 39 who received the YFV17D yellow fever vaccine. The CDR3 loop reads CASSQEVARAYEQYF. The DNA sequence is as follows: TGCGCCAGCAGCCAAGAGGTCGCGCGCGCCTACGAGCAGTACTTC.